This T cell receptor (beta chain) was sequenced during a study of Ad26.COV2.S vaccination and SARS-CoV-2 variants. Assay: immunoSEQ multiplex PCR; the TCRdb copy retains only in-frame clones and omits some. The sample contains more than 300,000 clones, 70% to 90% of which appear only once. Germline loops: CDR1 SGHDT, CDR2 YYEEEE. This CDR3 region has 14 residues. Trimming took 0 bases from V and 4 from J, leaving 7 bases between them. In the case of this clone: Other DNA variants within this sample encode the same CDR3.

Treatment here: approximately 18 received Ad26.COV2.S at low or high dose, single or two shots; roughly five received placebo; per-sample allocation not given. All samples were drawn on day 63, counting from the first vaccine or placebo injection. Cohort 1b enrolled adults aged 18-55 years in Boston. This specimen consisted of peripheral blood, obtained in a trial of Ad26.COV2.S vaccine versus placebo. The clonotype comes from a person between 18 and 60 years old who received the Ad26.COV2.S COVID-19 vaccine or a placebo. The chain has TRBV5-6 and TRBJ2-2, with a weak D call TRBD1 (5 bases). CDR3 sequence: CASSLDRSTGELFF. The CDR3 DNA reads as TGTGCCAGCAGCTTGGACAGGTCCACCGGGGAGCTGTTTTTT.